Each of the 30 T cell receptor beta chains below was sequenced from the same sample in a study of T cell responses to AZD1222 COVID-19 vaccine. Sequencing used immunoSEQ multiplex PCR; TCRdb keeps in-frame clones, though not all of them. The sample has 110,000 to 150,000 clones; around 91% are singletons. The material was peripheral blood, obtained on day 0 of AZD1222 vaccination. These TCRs come from an adult in good health.

This clone was detected only once. This chain links TRBV2 with TRBJ1-3; D ambiguous. Per the germline V gene, CDR1 is SNHLY and CDR2 is FYNNEI. The CDR3 loop spans 14 amino acids. The germline V and J ends were trimmed by 2 bases and 6 bases, with 11 bases remaining between them. The DNA for the CDR3 is TGTGCCAGCAGTGAATTGTGGATTTTAAACACCATATATTTT. Translating it yields CASSELWILNTIYF.

This clone was seen just once. This chain connects TRBV5-1 to TRBJ2-1; possible D gene TRBD2, 5 bases. V lost 1 base, J lost 9 bases, and 23 bases lay in between. The CDR3 is 17 amino acids. Looked up from germline, CDR1 is SGHRS and CDR2 is YFSETQ. DNA for the CDR3: TGCGCCAGCAGCTTGTTCACGACCAGGAGTCAAGGAGGTGAGCAGTTCTTC. Translation gives CASSLFTTRSQGGEQFF.

The chain carries TRBV18 and TRBJ2-3, with D uncertain. CDR3 size: 14 residues. Germline V gene lookup returns CDR1 KGHSH and CDR2 LQKENI. V lost 0 bases and J 0 bases, leaving 4 bases between the germline ends. Here the CDR3 DNA reads TGTGCCAGCTCACCACCCGCTAGCACAGATACGCAGTATTTT. Protein sequence: CASSPPASTDTQYF.

The chain links TRBV7-2 to TRBJ1-2; TRBD1 matches 9 bases. There are 16 residues in the CDR3. The V gene end was trimmed by 1 base and the J gene end by 7 bases; junction bases not matched to a gene: 10. Germline lookup yields CDR1 SGHTA and CDR2 FQGNSA. The CDR3 coding sequence is TGTGCCAGCAGCTTAGACAACAGGGGGCGCATCCCTGGCTACACCTTC. Translated, it gives CASSLDNRGRIPGYTF.

V gene TRBV5-4 combines with J gene TRBJ2-2, with 7 bases fitting TRBD1. Trimming at V came to 6 bases and at J to 6 bases, leaving 2 bases not matched to a gene. Per germline, CDR1 SGHNT and CDR2 YYREEE (reference sequence). This CDR3 region has 12 residues. The CDR3: CASTQGAGELFF. The CDR3 nucleotides read TGTGCCAGCACCCAGGGGGCCGGGGAGCTGTTTTTT. The full variable domain, with the rest looked up from reference TRBV5-4 and TRBJ2-2, is ETGVTQSPTHLIKTRGQQVTLRCSSQSGHNTVSWYQQALGQGPQFIFQYYREEENGRGNFPPRFSGLQFPNYSSELNVNALELDDSALYLCASTQGAGELFFGEGSRLTVL.

The J gene is TRBJ2-3, the V gene TRBV5-3; the D is unclear. TRBV5-3 is an open reading frame, and its role is uncertain. The CDR3 has 16 amino acids. The V end was cut by 4 bases, the J end by 4 bases, with 19 bases between. In nucleotides, the CDR3 is TGTGCCAGAAGCGAACCCGGGCCCAGGCGGCCAGATACGCAGTATTTT. Translation gives CARSEPGPRRPDTQYF.

The gene calls are TRBV27 and TRBJ2-7; no clear D gene. Trimming stripped 0 bases from V and 3 bases from J, with 9 bases between. The germline gives CDR1 MNHEY, CDR2 SMNVEV (reference sequence). The CDR3 spans 14 residues. The CDR3 sequence is CASSLSGAVYEQYF. The CDR3 nucleotides read TGTGCCAGCAGTTTATCAGGTGCAGTCTACGAGCAGTACTTC.

The rearrangement joins TRBV3-1 (or the pseudogene TRBV3-2) to TRBJ1-2; D perhaps matches TRBD1 (5 bases). The germline gives CDR1 LGHDT, CDR2 YNNKEL (reference sequence). The CDR3 totals 15 residues. The V gene lost 1 base and the J gene lost 10 bases, with 19 bases spanning the gap. CDR3 nucleotide sequence: TGTGCCAGCAGCCAAGTGGACCACCGCCAGGGTTCCTACACCTTC. It specifies CASSQVDHRQGSYTF.

The chain recombines TRBV6-4 with TRBJ2-6; D is undetermined. The CDR3 covers 14 residues. Germline values: CDR1 MRHNA, CDR2 SNTAGT. Trimming left V 2 bases short and J 0 bases short, with 2 bases between. The CDR3 protein is CASSDNSGANVLTF. The DNA of the CDR3 is TGTGCCAGCAGTGACAACTCTGGGGCCAACGTCCTGACTTTC.

The rearrangement links TRBV3-1 (or the pseudogene TRBV3-2) to TRBJ1-2; D remains unclear. Deletions cut 4 bases from V and 4 bases from J, with 13 bases between. The germline V gene encodes CDR1 LGHDT and CDR2 YNNKEL (reference sequence). This CDR3 has 14 amino acids. Here the CDR3 reads CASSRRSQFYGYTF. DNA for the CDR3: TGTGCCAGCAGCCGACGAAGTCAGTTCTATGGCTACACCTTC.

The chain joins TRBV27 to TRBJ2-1, with 10 bases aligning to TRBD2. This CDR3 has 15 amino acids. Germline V lookup: CDR1 MNHEY, CDR2 SMNVEV (reference sequence). Unmatched junction bases numbered 9, after V lost 4 bases and J lost 9 bases. The CDR3 sequence: CASSSLLAGKSEQFF. As DNA, the CDR3 is TGTGCCAGCAGTTCCTTACTAGCGGGAAAGTCTGAGCAGTTCTTC.

The V and J genes are TRBV2 and TRBJ2-5, with 9 nucleotides matching TRBD2. Germline V lookup: CDR1 SNHLY, CDR2 FYNNEI. V shed 4 bases, J shed 2 bases, and the junction held 2 bases outside the gene matches. There are 14 residues in the CDR3. The CDR3 DNA reads TGTGCCAGCAGTGCCAGCGGGGGGCAAGAGACCCAGTACTTC. Translated: CASSASGGQETQYF.

The V call is TRBV19, the J call TRBJ2-1; 8 bases fit TRBD2. Germline V CDR1 and CDR2: LNHDA, SQIVND (reference sequence). V dropped 6 bases and J dropped 5; count of bases not matched to a gene: 6. The CDR3 is made up of 14 amino acids. CDR3 sequence reads: CASSPTLADNEQFF. CDR3 DNA sequence: TGTGCCAGTAGCCCAACACTAGCGGACAATGAGCAGTTCTTC.

Only one count was recorded for this clone. This rearrangement joins TRBV3-1 (or the pseudogene TRBV3-2) to TRBJ1-4, with D uncertain. V lost 5 bases, J lost 0 bases, and 10 bases lay in between. Germline CDR1 is LGHDT and CDR2 is YNNKEL (reference sequence). This CDR3 has 15 residues. Written as DNA, the CDR3 is TGTGCCAGCAGCTCTGGATGGGCAACTAATGAAAAACTGTTTTTT. It encodes CASSSGWATNEKLFF.

The chain carries TRBV11-2 and TRBJ2-3, with a possible D match to TRBD1 (6 bases). The germline V gene encodes CDR1 SGHAT and CDR2 FQNNGV. Trimming left V 3 bases short and J 1 base short, with 8 bases between. This CDR3 has 14 residues. In DNA, the CDR3 is TGTGCCAGCAGCTTGGGGGCTCGCACAGATACGCAGTATTTT. It yields the protein CASSLGARTDTQYF.

This clone came up once. CDR3: CASRGTGASSYEQYF. The CDR3 coding sequence is TGTGCCAGTAGGGGGACAGGGGCTAGCTCCTACGAGCAGTACTTC. The rearrangement uses TRBV19 and TRBJ2-7, with 10 bases identical to TRBD1. Germline lookup yields CDR1 LNHDA and CDR2 SQIVND (reference sequence). The CDR3 has 15 residues. V lost 6 bases to trimming and J lost 0 bases; unmatched junction nucleotides: 5.

The V gene is TRBV7-2, the J gene TRBJ2-7, with D perhaps being TRBD1 or TRBD2 (6 bases each). There are 15 residues in the CDR3. Germline V gene lookup returns CDR1 SGHTA and CDR2 FQGNSA. Trimming shortened V by 1 base and J by 0 bases, and 10 bases separated the two germline ends. Here the CDR3 DNA reads TGTGCCAGCAGCTTAGAGGGGGGTAGCTCCTACGAGCAGTACTTC. Its protein product is CASSLEGGSSYEQYF.

The chain combines TRBV28 with TRBJ2-1, with TRBD2 identical over 16 bases. After removal of 6 bases from V and 6 bases from J, the junction contained 20 bases not matched to a gene. The CDR3 contains 21 residues. Germline V gene data show CDR1 as MDHEN and CDR2 as SYDVKM. The CDR3 DNA is TGTGCCAGCAGCCTCCTCCTTTTTTCCGGGACTAGCGGGAGGGCCAGCAATGAGCAGTTCTTC. Residues: CASSLLLFSGTSGRASNEQFF.

J is TRBJ1-5 and V is TRBV7-2, with TRBD1 matching 11 bases. CDR1 and CDR2 from the germline V gene are SGHTA and FQGNSA. The CDR3 length is 15 residues. V shed 1 base and J 7 bases; nucleotides not matched to a gene: 3. The CDR3 coding sequence is TGTGCCAGCAGCTTAGGGACAGGGGGCCGGCAGCCCCAGCATTTT. Its translation is CASSLGTGGRQPQHF.

The chain is built from TRBV5-4 and TRBJ1-4, with D tentatively TRBD1 (5 bases). The CDR3 has 14 amino acids. V was trimmed by 4 bases and J by 2 bases, leaving 9 bases between them. The germline V gene encodes CDR1 SGHNT and CDR2 YYREEE (reference sequence). The chain's CDR3 is CASSTRQTNEKLFF. The CDR3 region has the DNA TGTGCCAGCAGCACCAGACAGACTAATGAAAAACTGTTTTTT.

V and J are TRBV25-1 and TRBJ2-2, with 12 bases aligning to TRBD1. The germline gives CDR1 MGHDK, CDR2 SYGVNS. J was trimmed by 6 bases and V by 5 bases; bases with no gene match: 7. The CDR3 is 16 residues long. CDR3 nucleotide sequence: TGTGCCAGCAGTCCCTGGGACAGGGGGCTTGCCGGGGAGCTGTTTTTT. This codes for CASSPWDRGLAGELFF.

The CDR3 protein is CASSERQVSNQPQHF. CDR3 DNA: TGTGCCAGCAGTGAACGACAGGTTAGCAATCAGCCCCAGCATTTT. The J gene is TRBJ1-5, the V gene TRBV6-1, with D possibly TRBD1 on 6 matching bases. Germline loops: CDR1 MNHNS, CDR2 SASEGT. Trimming left V 2 bases short and J 0 bases short, with 8 bases between. This CDR3 contains 15 residues.

This clone showed up just once. This chain joins TRBV28 and TRBJ2-5; no clear D gene. Trimming stripped 8 bases from V and 0 bases from J, with 10 bases between. Germline loops: CDR1 MDHEN, CDR2 SYDVKM. This CDR3 comprises 13 residues. The CDR3 DNA follows: TGTGCCAGCGGTGGACCGTACCAAGAGACCCAGTACTTC. It specifies CASGGPYQETQYF.

V and J are TRBV6-5 and TRBJ2-1; D unresolved. This CDR3 is built from 13 residues. The germline V gene encodes CDR1 MNHEY and CDR2 SVGAGI. V dropped 6 bases and J dropped 8 bases, with 14 bases sitting between them. The CDR3 sequence is CASRPLPYHEQFF. The CDR3 DNA reads TGTGCCAGCAGGCCCCTCCCCTATCATGAGCAGTTCTTC.

The V and J genes are TRBV11-2 and TRBJ1-4; weak D call: TRBD1 (5 bases). This CDR3 region has 15 residues. The germline V and J ends were trimmed by 5 bases and 5 bases, with 15 bases remaining between them. Germline-derived CDR1 and CDR2 are SGHAT and FQNNGV. The CDR3 here is CASSPTRGGNEKLFF. In DNA, the CDR3 is TGTGCCAGCAGCCCAACCCGTGGGGGGAATGAAAAACTGTTTTTT.

The CDR3 reads CASSPQGLDGYTF. The CDR3, as DNA: TGTGCCAGCTCACCACAGGGATTAGATGGCTACACCTTC. The chain recombines TRBV18 with TRBJ1-2; D uncertain. CDR1 and CDR2 from the germline V gene are KGHSH and LQKENI. CDR3 length: 13 amino acids. Trimming removed 1 base at V and 6 bases at J, with 9 bases between.

The CDR3 is CASSSNPIDRGFNQPQHF. As DNA, the CDR3 is TGTGCCAGCAGTTCCAATCCCATCGACAGGGGCTTCAATCAGCCCCAGCATTTT. This chain uses TRBV27 with TRBJ1-5; TRBD1 matches at 8 bases. This CDR3 has 18 amino acids. J gave up 3 bases and V 4 bases, and 14 bases lay outside the gene matches. CDR1 and CDR2 from the germline V gene are MNHEY and SMNVEV (reference sequence).

The chain combines TRBV28 with TRBJ2-3; D tentatively fits TRBD1 or TRBD2 (5 bases each). The germline V and J ends were trimmed by 4 bases and 2 bases, with 16 bases remaining between them. Germline assignment: CDR1 MDHEN and CDR2 SYDVKM. The CDR3 covers 16 residues. CDR3 nucleotide sequence: TGTGCCAGCAGTTCACCCGGGACCCGGACCACAGATACGCAGTATTTT. Amino acid sequence: CASSSPGTRTTDTQYF.

The chain is built from TRBV27 and TRBJ2-1; 10 positions agree with TRBD2. CDR3 length equals 15 residues. CDR1 is MNHEY, CDR2 SMNVEV, per germline (reference sequence). Trimming took 4 bases from V and 7 from J; bases not matched to a gene: 7. Here the CDR3 reads CASSSPGLARNEQFF. The CDR3 region has the DNA TGTGCCAGCAGTTCGCCGGGACTAGCGAGAAATGAGCAGTTCTTC.

The chain is built from TRBV5-1 and TRBJ2-2; D tentatively fits TRBD1 or TRBD2 (6 bases each). Trimming took 4 bases from V and 7 from J, leaving 17 bases between them. The CDR3 totals 15 residues. The germline gives CDR1 SGHRS, CDR2 YFSETQ. In nucleotides, the CDR3 is TGCGCCAGCAGCCCGGCGGAGGGGGTTCTCGGGGAGCTGTTTTTT. Protein: CASSPAEGVLGELFF. Combining the CDR3 with reference TRBV5-1 and TRBJ2-2 gives the whole variable domain KAGVTQTPRYLIKTRGQQVTLSCSPISGHRSVSWYQQTPGQGLQFLFEYFSETQRNKGNFPGRFSGRQFSNSRSEMNVSTLELGDSALYLCASSPAEGVLGELFFGEGSRLTVL.